The 21 T cell receptor beta chains presented below share a single source sample, sequenced in a study of blood T cell repertoires in COVID-19. Sequenced by immunoSEQ multiplex PCR; TCRdb stores in-frame clones only, minus some. This table has roughly 400,000 clones, 88% appearing once. The sample was PBMCs or T cells enriched from blood (not recorded which). The receptors stem from a woman between 40 and 50 years old with acute COVID-19.

The chain employs TRBV30 and TRBJ2-3, with 9 bases that match TRBD2. The J segment lost 0 bases and the V segment lost 5 bases, leaving 15 bases of the junction unmatched. The CDR3 contains 18 residues. CDR1 is GTSNPN and CDR2 is SVGIG in the germline V gene (reference sequence). CDR3 protein: CAWVNSGGLLTSTDTQYF. The DNA for the CDR3 is TGTGCCTGGGTGAATAGCGGGGGCCTCCTTACTAGCACAGATACGCAGTATTTT.

This chain joins TRBV11-2 and TRBJ2-1, with 10 bases fitting TRBD1. The junction had 5 bases not matched to a gene; V was cut back by 5 bases and J by 10 bases. This CDR3 contains 13 residues. Germline V CDR1 and CDR2: SGHAT, FQNNGV. The CDR3 protein is CASSQVGQGEQFF. The CDR3 coding sequence is TGTGCCAGCAGCCAGGTGGGACAGGGGGAGCAGTTCTTC.

This clone appeared a few times. This chain connects TRBV12-5 to TRBJ2-5, with 7 bases identical to TRBD2. Losses at the gene ends were 3 bases for V and 5 bases for J; bases not matched to a gene: 3. Germline lookup yields CDR1 LGHNT and CDR2 FRNRAP. The CDR3 runs 13 residues. The CDR3, as DNA: TGTGCTAGTGGTTTACCAGCGGGGGAGACCCAGTACTTC. Translation: CASGLPAGETQYF.

This chain joins TRBV28 and TRBJ2-7; the D gene is possibly TRBD2 (6 bases). Germline CDR1 is MDHEN and CDR2 is SYDVKM. V lost 7 bases, J lost 5 bases, and 12 bases lay in between. The CDR3 has 12 residues. The DNA of the CDR3 is TGTGCCAGCAAGGAGGGGACCCACGAGCAGTACTTC. This translates into CASKEGTHEQYF.

The rearrangement joins TRBV7-9 to TRBJ2-5, with 7 bases fitting TRBD2. The CDR3 sequence is 15 residues long. Germline V CDR1 and CDR2: SEHNR, FQNEAQ (reference sequence). V trimming: 4 bases; J trimming: 2 bases; junction bases outside the gene matches: 7. The DNA for the CDR3 is TGTGCCAGCAGCTCCCTACGGGGGGTACAAGAGACCCAGTACTTC. Translated, it gives CASSSLRGVQETQYF.

The gene calls are TRBV5-6 and TRBJ1-2; D is unclear. CDR1 and CDR2 (germline): SGHDT, YYEEEE. This CDR3 has 15 residues. V lost 2 bases, J lost 1 base, and 12 bases lay in between. Here the CDR3 reads CASSLKPGFNYGYTF. In DNA, the CDR3 is TGTGCCAGCAGCTTAAAACCGGGTTTTAACTATGGCTACACCTTC.

V gene TRBV5-6 combines with J gene TRBJ2-7; TRBD1 might be the D (5 bases). This CDR3 has 16 amino acids. V dropped 1 base and J dropped 0 bases, with 14 bases sitting between them. CDR1 and CDR2 (germline): SGHDT, YYEEEE. The CDR3 spells CASSLRSAGISYEQYF. The DNA of the CDR3 is TGTGCCAGCAGCTTGAGGTCCGCAGGGATCTCCTACGAGCAGTACTTC. The whole variable domain, remainder taken from reference TRBV5-6 and TRBJ2-7, is DAGVTQSPTHLIKTRGQQVTLRCSPKSGHDTVSWYQQALGQGPQFIFQYYEEEERQRGNFPDRFSGHQFPNYSSELNVNALLLGDSALYLCASSLRSAGISYEQYFGPGTRLTVT.

V is TRBV19 and J is TRBJ1-5; 7 bases line up with TRBD1. The V segment lost 7 bases and the J segment 2 bases; nucleotides outside the gene matches: 8. Germline V CDR1 and CDR2: LNHDA, SQIVND (reference sequence). This CDR3 region has 15 residues. CDR3 sequence (DNA): TGTGCCAGTACCCCTGACAGGGCAGGCAATCAGCCCCAGCATTTT. Its translation is CASTPDRAGNQPQHF.

The genes are TRBV18 and TRBJ1-2; TRBD1 aligns across 10 bases. With 5 bases clipped from V and 2 bases from J, the junction kept 5 bases outside the gene matches. Looked up from germline, CDR1 is KGHSH and CDR2 is LQKENI. This CDR3 is 15 amino acids long. This CDR3 reads CASSSDRGRNYGYTF. The CDR3 bases are TGTGCCAGCTCATCCGACAGGGGGCGAAACTATGGCTACACCTTC.

The gene calls are TRBV30 and TRBJ1-1; D not resolved. Germline-derived CDR1 and CDR2 are GTSNPN and SVGIG (reference sequence). The CDR3 is made up of 13 amino acids. V gave up 3 bases and J gave up 1 base, with 9 bases separating them. This chain's CDR3 is CAWRGGSNTEAFF. CDR3 bases: TGTGCCTGGAGAGGAGGATCGAACACTGAAGCTTTCTTT.

The rearrangement uses TRBV5-1 and TRBJ2-2, with a tentative D call TRBD1 (5 bases). The germline V gene encodes CDR1 SGHRS and CDR2 YFSETQ. The CDR3 covers 14 residues. The V and J ends lost 1 base and 3 bases respectively, with 7 bases between them. This CDR3 is CASSLKQDTGELFF. CDR3 sequence (DNA): TGCGCCAGCAGCTTGAAACAGGACACCGGGGAGCTGTTTTTT.

This chain uses TRBV6-4 with TRBJ1-2; the D gene is possibly TRBD1 (5 bases). CDR1 is MRHNA and CDR2 is SNTAGT in the germline V gene. The V gene lost 0 bases and the J gene lost 8 bases, with 13 bases spanning the gap. The CDR3 is made up of 14 amino acids. The CDR3 nucleotides are TGTGCCAGCAGTGACTCGACGTCAGGGCAAGGCTACACCTTC. It translates to CASSDSTSGQGYTF.

The chain uses TRBV19 and TRBJ2-2, with 7 bases that match TRBD1. CDR1 is LNHDA, CDR2 SQIVND, per germline (reference sequence). V lost 2 bases to trimming and J lost 6 bases; unmatched junction nucleotides: 3. The CDR3 is made up of 14 amino acids. The DNA of the CDR3 is TGTGCCAGTAGTATAATGCAGGGGGCCGGGGAGCTGTTTTTT. Translating gives CASSIMQGAGELFF.

The rearrangement joins TRBV24-1 to TRBJ2-2; 7 bases fit TRBD1. Germline CDR1 reads KGHDR; CDR2 reads SFDVKD. J lost 6 bases, V lost 4 bases, and 13 bases had no gene match. This CDR3 contains 17 residues. The CDR3 nucleotides read TGTGCCACCAGTGACCCTTCCAGACAGGGCCAGGCCGGGGAGCTGTTTTTT. This encodes CATSDPSRQGQAGELFF.

V usage is TRBV12-5 and J usage is TRBJ1-5, with D unresolved. Per the germline V gene, CDR1 is LGHNT and CDR2 is FRNRAP. V was trimmed by 9 bases and J by 0 bases, leaving 15 bases between them. The CDR3 runs to 15 residues. Written as DNA, the CDR3 is TGTGCTAGCACCCCACTGAATTATAGCAATCAGCCCCAGCATTTT. This translates into CASTPLNYSNQPQHF. Supplemented by reference TRBV12-5 and TRBJ1-5, the full variable domain reads DARVTQTPRHKVTEMGQEVTMRCQPILGHNTVFWYRQTMMQGLELLAYFRNRAPLDDSGMPKDRFSAEMPDATLATLKIQPSEPRDSAVYFCASTPLNYSNQPQHFGDGTRLSIL.

This rearrangement joins TRBV3-1 (or the pseudogene TRBV3-2) to TRBJ2-3, with a tentative D call TRBD2 (5 bases). The CDR3 spans 15 residues. V was shortened by 1 base and J by 4 bases, with 12 bases between the two germline ends. CDR1 LGHDT and CDR2 YNNKEL come from the germline V gene (reference sequence). The CDR3 DNA sequence: TGTGCCAGCAGCCAAGTCCCAGCGGTGCCAGATACGCAGTATTTT. It is translated as CASSQVPAVPDTQYF.

The chain joins TRBV7-8 to TRBJ2-7, with TRBD2 matching 7 bases. CDR3 length: 15 residues. Germline V gene data show CDR1 as SGHVS and CDR2 as FQNEAQ. V was pared by 2 bases and J by 5 bases, with 9 bases of the junction left unmatched. The DNA for the CDR3 is TGTGCCAGCAGCTTATTTCTAGTCGCGGGGGACGAGCAGTACTTC. It translates to CASSLFLVAGDEQYF.

The CDR3 protein is CASSFSGGANQETQYF. The CDR3 nucleotides read TGCGCCAGCAGTTTTAGCGGGGGGGCCAATCAAGAGACCCAGTACTTC. The chain recombines TRBV5-1 with TRBJ2-5, with 11 bases fitting TRBD2. CDR3 length: 16 residues. Trimming at V came to 5 bases and at J to 2 bases, leaving 8 bases not matched to a gene. Germline CDR1 SGHRS, CDR2 YFSETQ.

This chain uses TRBV6-2 or TRBV6-3 with TRBJ2-1; 11 nucleotides agree with TRBD2. V dropped 4 bases and J dropped 6; count of bases not matched to a gene: 8. Germline assignment: CDR1 MNHEY and CDR2 SVGEGT. The CDR3 extends over 16 amino acids. The CDR3 DNA follows: TGTGCCAGCAGTTTGGGTCCGGGACTAGCGGTCAATGAGCAGTTCTTC. Its protein product is CASSLGPGLAVNEQFF.

The V call is TRBV30, the J call TRBJ2-7; 9 bases line up with TRBD1. This CDR3 is built from 15 residues. J lost 2 bases, V lost 1 base, and 6 bases had no gene match. Germline CDR1 is GTSNPN and CDR2 is SVGIG (reference sequence). The CDR3 is CAWSGPGTGTYEQYF. The CDR3 DNA is TGTGCCTGGAGTGGCCCCGGGACAGGGACCTACGAGCAGTACTTC.

The rearrangement uses TRBV5-1 and TRBJ2-7; a weak D match, TRBD2 (6 bases). The CDR3 consists of 15 residues. V was pared by 0 bases and J by 5 bases, with 15 bases between. Germline V gives CDR1 SGHRS, CDR2 YFSETQ. CDR3 DNA sequence: TGCGCCAGCAGCTTGGCGGGGGAGCGTATCCACGAGCAGTACTTC. Translation gives CASSLAGERIHEQYF. The full variable domain, completed using reference TRBV5-1 and TRBJ2-7, is KAGVTQTPRYLIKTRGQQVTLSCSPISGHRSVSWYQQTPGQGLQFLFEYFSETQRNKGNFPGRFSGRQFSNSRSEMNVSTLELGDSALYLCASSLAGERIHEQYFGPGTRLTVT.